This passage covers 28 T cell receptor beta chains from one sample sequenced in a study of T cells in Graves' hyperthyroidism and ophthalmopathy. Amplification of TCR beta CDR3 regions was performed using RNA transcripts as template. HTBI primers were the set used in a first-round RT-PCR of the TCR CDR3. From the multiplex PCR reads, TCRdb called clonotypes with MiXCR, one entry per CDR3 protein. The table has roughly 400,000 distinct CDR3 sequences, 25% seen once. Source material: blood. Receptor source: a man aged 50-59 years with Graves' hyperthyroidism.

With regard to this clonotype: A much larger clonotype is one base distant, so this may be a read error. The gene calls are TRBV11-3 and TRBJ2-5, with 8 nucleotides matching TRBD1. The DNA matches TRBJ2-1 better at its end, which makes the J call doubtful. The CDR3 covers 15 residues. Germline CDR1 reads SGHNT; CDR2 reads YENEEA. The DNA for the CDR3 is TGTGCCAGCAGCACCGGTCAGGGGGCTGGAGAGACCCAGTTCTTC. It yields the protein CASSTGQGAGETQFF.

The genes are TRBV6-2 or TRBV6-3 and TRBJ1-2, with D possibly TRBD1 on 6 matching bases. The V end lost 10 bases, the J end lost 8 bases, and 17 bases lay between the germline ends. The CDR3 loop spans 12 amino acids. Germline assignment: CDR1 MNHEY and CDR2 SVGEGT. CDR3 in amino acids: CATSGALGGYTF. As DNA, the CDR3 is TGTGCCACCTCAGGGGCCCTGGGCGGCTACACCTTC.

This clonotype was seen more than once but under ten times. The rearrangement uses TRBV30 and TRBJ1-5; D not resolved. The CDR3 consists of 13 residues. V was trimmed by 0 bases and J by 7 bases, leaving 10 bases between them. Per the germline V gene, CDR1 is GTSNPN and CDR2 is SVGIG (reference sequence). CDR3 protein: CAWSVFGNQPQHF. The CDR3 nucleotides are TGTGCCTGGAGTGTTTTCGGGAACCAGCCCCAGCATTTT.

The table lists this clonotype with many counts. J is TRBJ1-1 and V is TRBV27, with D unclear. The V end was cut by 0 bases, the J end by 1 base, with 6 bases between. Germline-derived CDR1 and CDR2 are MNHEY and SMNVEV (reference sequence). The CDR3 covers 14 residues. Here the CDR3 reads CASSLSGRNTEAFF. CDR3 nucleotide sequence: TGTGCCAGCAGTTTATCAGGCAGGAACACTGAAGCTTTCTTT.

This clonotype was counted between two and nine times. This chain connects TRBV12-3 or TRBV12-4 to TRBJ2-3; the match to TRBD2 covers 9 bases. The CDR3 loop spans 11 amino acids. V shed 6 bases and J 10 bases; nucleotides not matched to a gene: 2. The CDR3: CASRKREAQYF. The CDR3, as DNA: TGTGCCAGCAGGAAGCGGGAGGCGCAGTATTTT.

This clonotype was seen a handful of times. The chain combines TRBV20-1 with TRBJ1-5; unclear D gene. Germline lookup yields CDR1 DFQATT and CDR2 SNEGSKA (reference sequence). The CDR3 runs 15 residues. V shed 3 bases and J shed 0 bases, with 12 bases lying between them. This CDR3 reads CSASNRQSSNQPQHF. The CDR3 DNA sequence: TGCAGTGCTAGTAATAGGCAGAGTAGCAATCAGCCCCAGCATTTT.

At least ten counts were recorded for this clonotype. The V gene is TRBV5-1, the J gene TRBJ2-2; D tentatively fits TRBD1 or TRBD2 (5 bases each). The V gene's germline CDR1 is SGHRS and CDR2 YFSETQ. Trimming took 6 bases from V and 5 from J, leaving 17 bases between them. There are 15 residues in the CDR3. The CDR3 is CASKEGTERTGELFF. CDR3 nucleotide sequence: TGCGCCAGCAAAGAAGGGACCGAAAGAACCGGGGAGCTGTTTTTT.

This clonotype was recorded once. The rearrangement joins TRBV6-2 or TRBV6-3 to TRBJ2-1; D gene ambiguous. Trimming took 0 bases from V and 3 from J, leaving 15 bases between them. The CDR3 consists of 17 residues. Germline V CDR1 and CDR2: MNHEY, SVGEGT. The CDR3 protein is CASSYSAGLPHYNEQFF. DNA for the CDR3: TGTGCCAGCAGTTACTCGGCCGGTCTACCGCACTACAATGAGCAGTTCTTC.

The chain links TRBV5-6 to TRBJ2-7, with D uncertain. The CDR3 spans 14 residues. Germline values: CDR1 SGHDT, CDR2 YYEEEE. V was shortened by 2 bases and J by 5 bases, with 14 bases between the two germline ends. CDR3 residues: CASSFGDAIHEQYF. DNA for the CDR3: TGTGCCAGCAGCTTTGGGGATGCAATCCACGAGCAGTACTTC.

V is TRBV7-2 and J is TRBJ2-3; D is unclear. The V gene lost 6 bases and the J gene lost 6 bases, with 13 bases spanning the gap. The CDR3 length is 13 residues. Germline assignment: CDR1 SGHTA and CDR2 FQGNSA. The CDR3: CASSYPTSDTQYF. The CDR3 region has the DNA TGTGCCAGCAGTTATCCTACTTCGGATACGCAGTATTTT.

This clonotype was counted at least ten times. In DNA, the CDR3 is TGTGCCAGCAGGGCGGACAGGGGGCAAAACACTGAAGCTTTCTTT. This sequence encodes CASRADRGQNTEAFF. The V call is TRBV27, the J call TRBJ1-1; 11 bases match TRBD1. Germline V CDR1 and CDR2: MNHEY, SMNVEV (reference sequence). V shed 6 bases, J shed 2 bases, and the junction held 5 bases outside the gene matches. The CDR3 runs to 15 residues.

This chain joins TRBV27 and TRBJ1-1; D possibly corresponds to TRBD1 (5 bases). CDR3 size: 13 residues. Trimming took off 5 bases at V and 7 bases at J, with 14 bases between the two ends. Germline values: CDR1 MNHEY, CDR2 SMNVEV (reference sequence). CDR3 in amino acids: CASSMLPGGEAFF. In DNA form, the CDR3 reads TGTGCCAGCAGTATGTTGCCGGGGGGTGAAGCTTTCTTT.

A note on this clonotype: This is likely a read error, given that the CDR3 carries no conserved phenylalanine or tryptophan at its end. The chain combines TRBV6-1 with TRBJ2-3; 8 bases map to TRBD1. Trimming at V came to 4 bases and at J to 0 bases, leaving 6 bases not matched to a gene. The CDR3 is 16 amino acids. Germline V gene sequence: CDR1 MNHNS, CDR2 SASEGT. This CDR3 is CASSGQDRESTDTQYL. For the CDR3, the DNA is TGTGCCAGCAGTGGCCAGGACAGGGAAAGCACAGATACGCAGTATCTT.

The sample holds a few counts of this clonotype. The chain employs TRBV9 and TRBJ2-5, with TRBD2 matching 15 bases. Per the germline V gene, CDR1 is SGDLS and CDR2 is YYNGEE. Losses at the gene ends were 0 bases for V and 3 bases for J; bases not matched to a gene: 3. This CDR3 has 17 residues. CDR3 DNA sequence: TGTGCCAGCAGCGTAGGGACTAGCGGGAGGGGCGAAGAGACCCAGTACTTC. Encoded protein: CASSVGTSGRGEETQYF.

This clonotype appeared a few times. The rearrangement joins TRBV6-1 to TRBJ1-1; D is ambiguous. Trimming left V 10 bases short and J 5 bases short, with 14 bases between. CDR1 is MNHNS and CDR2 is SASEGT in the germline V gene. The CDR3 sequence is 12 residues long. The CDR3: CATQKQLTEAFF. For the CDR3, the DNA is TGTGCCACCCAAAAGCAGTTAACTGAAGCTTTCTTT.

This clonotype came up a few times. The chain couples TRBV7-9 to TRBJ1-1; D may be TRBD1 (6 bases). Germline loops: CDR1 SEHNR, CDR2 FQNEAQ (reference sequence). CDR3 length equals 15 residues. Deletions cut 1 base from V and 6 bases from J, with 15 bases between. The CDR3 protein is CASSLVGRGMAEAFF. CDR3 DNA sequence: TGTGCCAGCAGCTTAGTAGGGAGGGGGATGGCTGAAGCTTTCTTT.

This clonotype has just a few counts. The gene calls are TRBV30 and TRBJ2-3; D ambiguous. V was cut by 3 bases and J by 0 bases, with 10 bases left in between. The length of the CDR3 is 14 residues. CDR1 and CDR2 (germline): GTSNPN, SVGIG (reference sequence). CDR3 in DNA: TGTGCCTGGAGCGGCCAATCCAGCACAGATACGCAGTATTTT. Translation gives CAWSGQSSTDTQYF.

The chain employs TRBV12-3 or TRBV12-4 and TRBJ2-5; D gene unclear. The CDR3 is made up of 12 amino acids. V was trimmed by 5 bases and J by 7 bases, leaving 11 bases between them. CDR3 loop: CASSEQWGTQYF. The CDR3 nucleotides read TGTGCCAGCAGTGAGCAGTGGGGGACCCAGTACTTC.

CDR3 residues: CSASPGAGYEQYF. The CDR3 DNA follows: TGCAGTGCTAGTCCAGGGGCCGGCTACGAGCAGTACTTC. The chain is built from TRBV20-1 and TRBJ2-7, with D maybe TRBD1 (6 bases). The CDR3 sequence is 13 residues long. V dropped 3 bases and J dropped 3 bases, with 12 bases sitting between them. The germline CDR1 and CDR2 sequences are DFQATT and SNEGSKA (reference sequence).

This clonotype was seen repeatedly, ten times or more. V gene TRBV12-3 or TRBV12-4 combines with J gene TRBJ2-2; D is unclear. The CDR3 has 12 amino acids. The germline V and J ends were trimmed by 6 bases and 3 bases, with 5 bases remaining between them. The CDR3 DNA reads TGTGCCAGCAGAAGATACACCGGGGAGCTGTTTTTT. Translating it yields CASRRYTGELFF.

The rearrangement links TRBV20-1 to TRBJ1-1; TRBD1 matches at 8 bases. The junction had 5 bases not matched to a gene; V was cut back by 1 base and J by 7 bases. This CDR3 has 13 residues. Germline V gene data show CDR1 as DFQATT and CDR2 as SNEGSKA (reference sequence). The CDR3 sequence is CSARGTGSVEAFF. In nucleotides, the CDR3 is TGCAGTGCTAGAGGGACAGGGAGCGTTGAAGCTTTCTTT.

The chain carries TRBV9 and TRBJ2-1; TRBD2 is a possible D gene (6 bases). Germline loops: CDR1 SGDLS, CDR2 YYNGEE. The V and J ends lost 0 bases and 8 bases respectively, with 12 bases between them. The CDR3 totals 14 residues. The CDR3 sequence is CASSVAASDDEQFF. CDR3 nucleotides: TGTGCCAGCAGCGTAGCGGCTAGCGACGATGAGCAGTTCTTC.

The CDR3 region has the DNA TGCGCCAGCAGCTTGGCCGGGACAGTGAACTACGAGCAGTACTTC. Protein sequence: CASSLAGTVNYEQYF. The genes are TRBV5-1 and TRBJ2-7; 7 nucleotides match TRBD1. V lost 0 bases to trimming and J lost 3 bases; unmatched junction nucleotides: 6. The CDR3 is made up of 15 amino acids. Germline CDR1 and CDR2: SGHRS and YFSETQ.

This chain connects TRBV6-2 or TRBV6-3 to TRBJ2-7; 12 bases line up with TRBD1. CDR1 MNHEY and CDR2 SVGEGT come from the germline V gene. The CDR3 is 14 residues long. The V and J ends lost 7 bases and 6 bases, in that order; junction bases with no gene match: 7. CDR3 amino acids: CASTFGTGGVEQYF. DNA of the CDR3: TGTGCCAGCACCTTCGGGACAGGGGGCGTCGAGCAGTACTTC.

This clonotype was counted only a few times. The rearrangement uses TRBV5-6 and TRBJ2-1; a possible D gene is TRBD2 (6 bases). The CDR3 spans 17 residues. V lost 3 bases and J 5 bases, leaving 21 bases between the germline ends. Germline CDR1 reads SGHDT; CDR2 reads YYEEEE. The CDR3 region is CASSSKERRWRDNEQFF. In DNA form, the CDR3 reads TGTGCCAGCAGCTCCAAGGAGCGGCGATGGAGGGACAATGAGCAGTTCTTC.

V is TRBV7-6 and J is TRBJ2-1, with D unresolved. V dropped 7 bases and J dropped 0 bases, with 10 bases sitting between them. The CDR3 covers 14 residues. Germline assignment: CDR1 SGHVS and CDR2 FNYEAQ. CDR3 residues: CASTDSNSYNEQFF. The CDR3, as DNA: TGTGCCAGCACCGATTCTAACTCCTACAATGAGCAGTTCTTC. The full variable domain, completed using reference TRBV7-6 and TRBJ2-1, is GAGVSQSPRYKVTKRGQDVALRCDPISGHVSLYWYRQALGQGPEFLTYFNYEAQQDKSGLPNDRFSAERPEGSISTLTIQRTEQRDSAMYRCASTDSNSYNEQFFGPGTRLTVL.

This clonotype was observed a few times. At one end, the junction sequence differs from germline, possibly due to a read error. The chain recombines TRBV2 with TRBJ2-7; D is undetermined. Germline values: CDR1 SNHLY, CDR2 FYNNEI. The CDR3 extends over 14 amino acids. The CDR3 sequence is CASTEGRSSYEQYF. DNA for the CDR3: TGTGCCAGCACTGAAGGACGGAGCTCCTACGAGCAGTACTTC.

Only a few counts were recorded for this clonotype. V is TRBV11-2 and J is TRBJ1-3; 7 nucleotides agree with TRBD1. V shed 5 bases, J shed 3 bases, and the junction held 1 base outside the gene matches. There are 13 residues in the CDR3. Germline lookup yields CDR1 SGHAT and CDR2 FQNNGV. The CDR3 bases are TGTGCCAGCAGCGACAGGGTTGGAAACACCATATATTTT. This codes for CASSDRVGNTIYF.